This record looks at one T cell receptor (beta chain) sequence and its context. Its target is unknown. These data come from a study of identical twins. Whole-study results and caveats: Compared with models, monozygotic twins showed more out-of-frame TCR alpha sharing. In zero-insertion analyses, partial confounding could arise from invariant MAIT and iNKT cells.

TCRdb re-derived calls from the 5' RACE reads in MiXCR, one entry per CDR3 protein. The table includes around 230,000 distinct CDR3 sequences, around 9.6% detected once. The source material was memory (CD45RO+) T cells sorted from blood. This receptor was taken from a woman younger than 35 in good health.

The CDR3 bases are TGTGCTAGTGGTTTGGTAGCGGGGCCCAGTACCAATGAGCAGTTCTTC. It is translated as CASGLVAGPSTNEQFF. The chain joins TRBV12-5 to TRBJ2-1; TRBD2 matches 7 bases. There are 16 residues in the CDR3. The V gene's germline CDR1 is LGHNT and CDR2 FRNRAP. Losses at the gene ends were 0 bases for V and 6 bases for J; bases not matched to a gene: 8.